A selection of T cell receptor beta chains follows, all from one sample in a study of control samples from healthy donors and cancer patients. Profiling relied on immunoSEQ multiplex PCR, and the TCRdb table lists in-frame clones only, not all of them. The sample has about 170,000 clones, 90% to 95% seen once. The sequenced sample was blood. These receptors all come from an older woman in good health. CDR3s include the opening cysteine and the closing phenylalanine or tryptophan. A D gene is named only where the DNA matches it firmly. Not every row has a clone size; where given, it reads once, few, many or a size class.

j_gene	d_gene	abundance	v_gene	CDR3nt	CDR3aa
TRBJ2-3	TRBD2	NA	TRBV4-3	TGCGCCAGCAGCCAAGGAGCGGGGGGGGCGGGTACCCAGTATTTT	CASSQGAGGAGTQYF
TRBJ1-2	TRBD1	NA	TRBV11-2	TGTGCCAGCAAGTCTCTACAGGGGTCCGGCTACACCTTC	CASKSLQGSGYTF
TRBJ1-6	TRBD1	NA	TRBV27	TGTGCCAGCACCCTTTACAGGGGTGTTAATTCACCCCTCCACTTT	CASTLYRGVNSPLHF
TRBJ2-4	NA	NA	TRBV7-8	TGTGCCAGCAGCTTAGGCCCGCAAAACATTCAGTACTTC	CASSLGPQNIQYF
TRBJ1-2	NA	NA	TRBV2	TGTGCCAGCAATCCGACGGCTAACTATGGCTACACCTTC	CASNPTANYGYTF
TRBJ2-3	NA	NA	TRBV27	TGTGCCAGCAGAAAACTGGTCGGAGATACGCAGTATTTT	CASRKLVGDTQYF
TRBJ2-1	TRBD2	NA	TRBV6-1	TGTGCCAGCAGTGAAGGGCTAGCGGGGCGGATTCCCTACAATGAGCAGTTCTTC	CASSEGLAGRIPYNEQFF
TRBJ1-2	NA	NA	TRBV29-1	TGCAGCGTTGAAGGTTATTTGGGGTCCTCATACCTTGGCTACACCTTC	CSVEGYLGSSYLGYTF
TRBJ1-2	NA	once	TRBV14	TGTGCCAGCAGCCTCCGGGGCGGCGGCTACACCTTC	CASSLRGGGYTF
TRBJ1-2	TRBD1	once	TRBV19	TGTGCCAGTAGTCCCGGGACAGGGTCCTCGCGGGATGGCTACACCTTC	CASSPGTGSSRDGYTF
TRBJ2-3	TRBD1	once	TRBV5-4	TGTGCCAGCAGCTTGAGGACAGGGGGCCCGAGCACAGATACGCAGTATTTT	CASSLRTGGPSTDTQYF
TRBJ1-5	NA	NA	TRBV10-3	TGTGCCATCAGGGACGGGGAAGGGTATCAGCCCCAGCATTTT	CAIRDGEGYQPQHF
TRBJ1-6	NA	NA	TRBV7-8	TGTGCCAGCAGCTTACGCGAGGGTATCGGGTCACCCCTCCACTTT	CASSLREGIGSPLHF
TRBJ2-2	TRBD2	NA	TRBV4-1	TGCGCCAGCAGAACCCCCGGGGGGGCTAAATCCGGGGAGCTGTTTTTT	CASRTPGGAKSGELFF
TRBJ1-1	NA	NA	TRBV14	TGTGCCAGCAGCCAGTGGGGGCCGTCTGAAGCTTTCTTT	CASSQWGPSEAFF
TRBJ2-7	NA	NA	TRBV5-1	TGCGCCAGCAGCATCGGGACGGGAGCCTACGAGCAGTACTTC	CASSIGTGAYEQYF